This T cell receptor beta chain appears in the sequencing data of a study of molecular identifiers for immune sequencing clone quantification. Across the whole study: Naive CD8 RNA (around 20,000 or 100,000 cells) was divided into five aliquots, with four sequenced.

This clonotype was found many times. No antigen is known for it. Bulk TCR library preparation followed previously described methods with listed TCR primers. A single record per CDR3 protein comes from TCRdb applying MiXCR to the PCR reads. The table records over 100,000 distinct CDR3 sequences, about 32% of them present only once. The V gene lost 1 base and the J gene lost 6 bases, with 16 bases spanning the gap. Per germline, CDR1 SGHVS and CDR2 FQNEAQ. This CDR3 contains 16 residues. The study, taken as a whole, reports: Spiked Jurkat TCR RNA equivalent to one cell was reportedly detectable in about a million naive cells. It was shown that clones above 20 RNA copies held over 98% of effector molecules, but under 1% in naive cells.

V gene TRBV7-8 combines with J gene TRBJ1-5, with D tentatively TRBD1 (5 bases). The sample taken for sequencing was naive CD8+ T cells from blood, with Jurkat cell RNA spiked in. As to subset: FACS-sorted CD8+CD4-CCR7+CD45RA+ naive T cells. This receptor was identified in a human donor in good health. Some libraries in this study had Jurkat cell RNA spiked in. Here the CDR3 DNA reads TGTGCCAGCAGCTTAGGAGTTTGGGGGTCGGGTCAGCCCCAGCATTTT. It codes for CASSLGVWGSGQPQHF.